This T cell receptor beta chain derives from a study of T cell responses to AZD1222 COVID-19 vaccine. This table comes from immunoSEQ multiplex PCR, and its TCRdb copy is limited to in-frame clones, with some not included. The repertoire includes about 88,000 clones, 75% to 95% of them detected once, and roughly 5% sits in the top ten. Comments on this clone: Its antigen is as yet unknown.

It was second doses at about 4 or about 12 weeks that were pooled. Germline lookup yields CDR1 MGHRA and CDR2 YSYEKL. The CDR3 covers 13 residues. V lost 5 bases to trimming and J lost 5 bases; unmatched junction nucleotides: 6. Study results and caveats: Among spike-specific TCRs, nearly half reportedly target unmutated variant regions. All repertoire sampling was performed exclusively after the peak T cell response. The study identified only five to seven AZD1222 recipients as seropositive at baseline.

The TCR originated in an adult who received the AZD1222 COVID-19 vaccine. The sample was peripheral blood, taken 28 days after the second AZD1222 dose. The rearrangement uses TRBV4-1 and TRBJ2-7; TRBD1 agrees at 7 bases. Written as DNA, the CDR3 is TGCGCCAGCAGCGCAGGGGGTGTCCACGAGCAGTACTTC. Protein product: CASSAGGVHEQYF.